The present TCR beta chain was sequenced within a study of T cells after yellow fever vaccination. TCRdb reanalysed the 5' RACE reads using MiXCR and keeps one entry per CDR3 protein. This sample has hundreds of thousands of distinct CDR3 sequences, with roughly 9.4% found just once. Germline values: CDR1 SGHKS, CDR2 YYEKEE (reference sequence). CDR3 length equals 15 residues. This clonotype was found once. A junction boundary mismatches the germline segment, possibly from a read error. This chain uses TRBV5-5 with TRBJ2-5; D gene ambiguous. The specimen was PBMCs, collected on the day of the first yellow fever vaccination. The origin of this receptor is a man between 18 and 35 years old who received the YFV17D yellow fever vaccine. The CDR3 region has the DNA TGTGCCAGCAGCTTGGGGTTTGGGTGGAAAGAGAGCCAGTACTTC. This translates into CASSLGFGWKESQYF. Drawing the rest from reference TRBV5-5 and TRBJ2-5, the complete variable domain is DAGVTQSPTHLIKTRGQQVTLRCSPISGHKSVSWYQQVLGQGPQFIFQYYEKEERGRGNFPDRFSARQFPNYSSELNVNALLLGDSALYLCASSLGFGWKESQYFGPGTRLLVL.